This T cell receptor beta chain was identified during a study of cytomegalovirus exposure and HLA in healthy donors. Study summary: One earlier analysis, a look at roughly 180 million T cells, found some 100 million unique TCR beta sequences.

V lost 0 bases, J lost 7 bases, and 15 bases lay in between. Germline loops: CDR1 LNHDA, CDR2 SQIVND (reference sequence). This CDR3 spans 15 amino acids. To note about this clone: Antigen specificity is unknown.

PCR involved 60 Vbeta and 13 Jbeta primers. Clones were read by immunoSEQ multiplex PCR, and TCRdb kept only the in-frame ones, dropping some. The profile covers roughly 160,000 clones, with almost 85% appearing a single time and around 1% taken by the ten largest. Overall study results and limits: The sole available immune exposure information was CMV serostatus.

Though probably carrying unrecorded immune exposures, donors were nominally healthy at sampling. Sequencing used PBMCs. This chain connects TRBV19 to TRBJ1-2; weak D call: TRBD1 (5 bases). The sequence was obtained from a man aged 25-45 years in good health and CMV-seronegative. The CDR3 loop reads CASSIDRLGGFGYTF. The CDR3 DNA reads TGTGCCAGTAGTATAGATCGGCTGGGGGGGTTTGGCTACACCTTC. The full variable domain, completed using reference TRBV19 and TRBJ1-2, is DGGITQSPKYLFRKEGQNVTLSCEQNLNHDAMYWYRQDPGQGLRLIYYSQIVNDFQKGDIAEGYSVSREKKESFPLTVTSAQKNPTAFYLCASSIDRLGGFGYTFGSGTRLTVV.